Listed here are 26 T cell receptor beta chains from one sample, sequenced in a study of cytomegalovirus exposure and HLA in healthy donors. The data were produced by immunoSEQ multiplex PCR, yet TCRdb's version contains in-frame clones alone and is incomplete. The sample lists just over 65,000 clones, approximately 96% occurring once. The sequencing sample was made of PBMCs. These receptors were taken from a woman aged 18 to 35 in good health and CMV-seropositive.

This clone was seen once. CDR3 DNA sequence: TGTGCCAGCAGCTTTACCGGGACATGGGGCAATGAGCAGTTCTTC. Its translation: CASSFTGTWGNEQFF. J is TRBJ2-1 and V is TRBV11-2; weak D call: TRBD1 (6 bases). The V end lost 3 bases, the J end lost 6 bases, and 15 bases lay between the germline ends. The CDR3 extends over 15 amino acids. CDR1 and CDR2 (germline): SGHAT, FQNNGV.

The J gene is TRBJ2-1, the V gene TRBV27; 9 bases line up with TRBD2. CDR3 length equals 16 residues. V lost 6 bases to trimming and J lost 4 bases; unmatched junction nucleotides: 10. Germline V gene data show CDR1 as MNHEY and CDR2 as SMNVEV (reference sequence). The CDR3: CASSKNSGRAYNEQFF. The CDR3 DNA reads TGTGCCAGCAGCAAAAATAGCGGGAGAGCTTACAATGAGCAGTTCTTC.

This chain joins TRBV5-1 and TRBJ2-5, with D perhaps TRBD2 (6 bases). Trimming cost V 0 bases and J 2 bases, with 14 bases left between them. Looked up from germline, CDR1 is SGHRS and CDR2 is YFSETQ. The CDR3 is 16 amino acids. DNA for the CDR3: TGCGCCAGCAGCTTGGTGGGGGGAAGTAAGCAAGAGACCCAGTACTTC. This sequence encodes CASSLVGGSKQETQYF.

This rearrangement joins TRBV5-1 to TRBJ2-1; 7 bases match TRBD2. Germline CDR1 is SGHRS and CDR2 is YFSETQ. This CDR3 spans 15 amino acids. Losses at the gene ends were 0 bases for V and 4 bases for J; bases not matched to a gene: 4. The CDR3 loop is CASSLAGAGYNEQFF. CDR3 in DNA: TGCGCCAGCAGCTTGGCCGGAGCGGGGTACAATGAGCAGTTCTTC.

This CDR3 is CASSLALTGEDTQYF. CDR3 nucleotides: TGTGCCAGCAGCTTAGCGTTAACAGGGGAAGATACGCAGTATTTT. This chain connects TRBV7-9 to TRBJ2-3; 7 positions agree with TRBD1. With 0 bases clipped from V and 5 bases from J, the junction kept 5 bases outside the gene matches. This CDR3 contains 15 residues. Germline V gene data show CDR1 as SEHNR and CDR2 as FQNEAQ (reference sequence).

The chain uses TRBV9 and TRBJ2-7, with a tentative D call TRBD1 (6 bases). Trimming cost V 8 bases and J 0 bases, with 15 bases left between them. CDR1 is SGDLS, CDR2 YYNGEE, per germline. The CDR3 length is 14 residues. In nucleotides, the CDR3 is TGTGCCAGTGGTGTGGGGGACAACTCCTACGAGCAGTACTTC. This translates into CASGVGDNSYEQYF. The whole variable domain, filled in from reference TRBV9 and TRBJ2-7, reads DSGVTQTPKHLITATGQRVTLRCSPRSGDLSVYWYQQSLDQGLQFLIQYYNGEERAKGNILERFSAQQFPDLHSELNLSSLELGDSALYFCASGVGDNSYEQYFGPGTRLTVT.

The chain employs TRBV5-1 and TRBJ2-3, with 8 bases aligning to TRBD2. This CDR3 comprises 14 residues. Germline-derived CDR1 and CDR2 are SGHRS and YFSETQ. Trimming removed 4 bases from V and 1 base from J; junction bases left unmatched: 2. The CDR3 bases are TGCGCCAGCAGCGTGGGACTAGGCACAGATACGCAGTATTTT. Amino acids: CASSVGLGTDTQYF.

V and J are TRBV6-5 and TRBJ1-4, with 7 nucleotides matching TRBD1. Germline-derived CDR1 and CDR2 are MNHEY and SVGAGI. The CDR3 is 15 residues long. The junction had 9 bases not matched to a gene; V was cut back by 4 bases and J by 7 bases. CDR3 region: CASSLRGPRGEKLFF. As DNA, the CDR3 is TGTGCCAGCAGTTTGAGGGGGCCGCGGGGTGAAAAACTGTTTTTT.

This sequence joins TRBV28 and TRBJ2-3; 9 bases align to TRBD1. The CDR3 spans 14 residues. Germline assignment: CDR1 MDHEN and CDR2 SYDVKM. V was clipped by 6 bases and J by 2 bases; unmatched bases: 3. CDR3 loop: CASRGQGNTDTQYF. The CDR3 bases are TGTGCCAGCAGGGGACAGGGAAACACAGATACGCAGTATTTT.

The chain joins TRBV4-1 to TRBJ1-5; possible D gene TRBD1, 5 bases. V lost 1 base and J 3 bases, leaving 7 bases between the germline ends. Germline V gene sequence: CDR1 MGHRA, CDR2 YSYEKL. The CDR3 consists of 14 residues. The CDR3 region is CASSQGQLNQPQHF. CDR3 DNA sequence: TGCGCCAGCAGCCAAGGACAGCTCAATCAGCCCCAGCATTTT.

The gene calls are TRBV5-1 and TRBJ2-3; 7 nucleotides line up with TRBD2. Germline V gives CDR1 SGHRS, CDR2 YFSETQ. V trimming: 5 bases; J trimming: 12 bases; junction bases outside the gene matches: 9. The CDR3 has 12 residues. Here the CDR3 DNA reads TGCGCCAGCAGAGAAGTCGGGAGGATTCAGTATTTT. It translates to CASREVGRIQYF.

This rearrangement joins TRBV9 to TRBJ1-3; no clear D gene. The length of the CDR3 is 13 residues. Trimming pared 0 bases from V and 8 bases from J, leaving 9 bases between. Per the germline V gene, CDR1 is SGDLS and CDR2 is YYNGEE. CDR3 nucleotide sequence: TGTGCCAGCAGCGTAGGAGAAAAGTACACCATATATTTT. This codes for CASSVGEKYTIYF.

This chain uses TRBV10-1 with TRBJ2-1, with D maybe TRBD1 (5 bases). The CDR3 runs 13 residues. Trimming cost V 3 bases and J 4 bases, with 7 bases left between them. Per the germline V gene, CDR1 is WNHNN and CDR2 is SYGVQD (reference sequence). The CDR3 loop reads CASSDRTYNEQFF. CDR3 DNA: TGCGCCAGCAGTGACAGGACATACAATGAGCAGTTCTTC.

The chain is built from TRBV28 and TRBJ1-5, with 10 bases that match TRBD1. The CDR3 has 17 amino acids. Unmatched junction bases numbered 9, after V lost 3 bases and J lost 4 bases. CDR1 and CDR2 from the germline V gene are MDHEN and SYDVKM. CDR3 residues: CASSFAGTGAANQPQHF. CDR3 sequence (DNA): TGTGCCAGCAGTTTTGCCGGGACAGGGGCCGCAAATCAGCCCCAGCATTTT. Together with reference TRBV28 and TRBJ1-5, the CDR3 gives the full variable domain: DVKVTQSSRYLVKRTGEKVFLECVQDMDHENMFWYRQDPGLGLRLIYFSYDVKMKEKGDIPEGYSVSREKKERFSLILESASTNQTSMYLCASSFAGTGAANQPQHFGDGTRLSIL.

The J gene is TRBJ2-5, the V gene TRBV7-9; maybe TRBD2 (6 bases). Trimming cost V 6 bases and J 5 bases, with 16 bases left between them. Germline V gene lookup returns CDR1 SEHNR and CDR2 FQNEAQ (reference sequence). CDR3 length: 14 residues. CDR3 loop: CASRRDSPTETQYF. The DNA of the CDR3 is TGTGCCAGCAGAAGGGACTCTCCGACGGAGACCCAGTACTTC.

This rearrangement joins TRBV12-5 to TRBJ2-1; 9 bases map to TRBD2. V lost 7 bases and J lost 6; bases outside the gene matches: 10. This CDR3 spans 15 amino acids. Looked up from germline, CDR1 is LGHNT and CDR2 is FRNRAP. CDR3 in amino acids: CASAPGAGGPNEQFF. In DNA, the CDR3 is TGTGCTAGTGCCCCGGGGGCGGGAGGGCCCAATGAGCAGTTCTTC.

The J gene is TRBJ2-5, the V gene TRBV10-1; TRBD1 aligns across 8 bases. Germline loops: CDR1 WNHNN, CDR2 SYGVQD (reference sequence). The CDR3 sequence is 15 residues long. Unmatched junction bases numbered 9, after V lost 4 bases and J lost 5 bases. Written as DNA, the CDR3 is TGCGCCAGCAGTGCGGGTCAGGGGGCTGGGGAGACCCAGTACTTC. Translated, it gives CASSAGQGAGETQYF.

V gene TRBV28 combines with J gene TRBJ2-7, with D perhaps TRBD2 (5 bases). This CDR3 region has 14 residues. From germline, CDR1 is MDHEN and CDR2 SYDVKM. The germline V and J ends were trimmed by 5 bases and 3 bases, with 14 bases remaining between them. In DNA form, the CDR3 reads TGTGCCAGCAGTCGCCGACTACAGAACTACGAGCAGTACTTC. It specifies CASSRRLQNYEQYF.

The gene calls are TRBV4-1 and TRBJ2-5; D gene ambiguous. CDR1 is MGHRA and CDR2 is YSYEKL in the germline V gene. With 8 bases removed from V and 2 bases from J, the gap between germline ends came to 12 bases. The CDR3 spans 13 residues. The CDR3 reads CASSFRVQETQYF. The CDR3 bases are TGCGCCAGCTCATTCCGGGTTCAAGAGACCCAGTACTTC.

V gene TRBV19 combines with J gene TRBJ2-1, with a possible D match to TRBD2 (6 bases). Trimming cost V 3 bases and J 8 bases, with 8 bases left between them. Germline lookup yields CDR1 LNHDA and CDR2 SQIVND (reference sequence). CDR3 size: 12 residues. The CDR3 nucleotides are TGTGCCAGTAGTATTGGAGGGGATGAGCAGTTCTTC. As protein: CASSIGGDEQFF.

V usage is TRBV28 and J usage is TRBJ1-3; D is possibly TRBD1 (5 bases). CDR1 is MDHEN, CDR2 SYDVKM, per germline. The CDR3 spans 14 residues. V lost 7 bases to trimming and J lost 8 bases, with 18 bases between them. CDR3 sequence reads: CASIGLGTGDTIYF. The CDR3 DNA reads as TGTGCCAGCATTGGCTTGGGCACAGGAGACACCATATATTTT.

V gene TRBV2 combines with J gene TRBJ1-1, with TRBD1 matching 9 bases. CDR3 length: 15 amino acids. The junction had 6 bases not matched to a gene; V was cut back by 2 bases and J by 5 bases. Germline CDR1 SNHLY, CDR2 FYNNEI. The CDR3, as DNA: TGTGCCAGCAGTGAATACCTTGGGACAGGGACTGAAGCTTTCTTT. This translates into CASSEYLGTGTEAFF.

In DNA form, the CDR3 reads TGTGCCAGCAGCTTTGGACTAGCGGGAATAACCTACGAGCAGTACTTC. Its translation is CASSFGLAGITYEQYF. This chain links TRBV11-2 with TRBJ2-7, with 12 nucleotides matching TRBD2. The CDR3 covers 16 residues. With 3 bases clipped from V and 2 bases from J, the junction kept 5 bases outside the gene matches. Germline-derived CDR1 and CDR2 are SGHAT and FQNNGV.

The chain joins TRBV28 to TRBJ2-2, with D unclear. Trimming stripped 3 bases from V and 5 bases from J, with 10 bases between. This CDR3 is built from 14 residues. Germline CDR1 is MDHEN and CDR2 is SYDVKM. In DNA form, the CDR3 reads TGTGCCAGCAGTTTCAGAAAAACGACCGGGGAGCTGTTTTTT. It is translated as CASSFRKTTGELFF.

The rearrangement uses TRBV2 and TRBJ2-7; 10 bases line up with TRBD2. The CDR3 is 17 amino acids. CDR1 is SNHLY and CDR2 is FYNNEI in the germline V gene. Germline trimming cut 8 bases from V and 3 bases from J; bases unmatched to any gene: 16. CDR3 region: CASGGALRLAGNYEQYF. CDR3 nucleotide sequence: TGTGCCAGCGGGGGGGCATTGAGACTAGCGGGTAACTACGAGCAGTACTTC.

The chain joins TRBV28 to TRBJ2-7; D might be TRBD2 (5 bases). The CDR3 spans 13 residues. The germline V and J ends were trimmed by 6 bases and 3 bases, with 12 bases remaining between them. CDR1 is MDHEN and CDR2 is SYDVKM in the germline V gene. Written as DNA, the CDR3 is TGTGCCAGCAGGCCCCTGGGGAGCTACGAGCAGTACTTC. Its protein is CASRPLGSYEQYF.